The following is a T cell receptor beta chain sequence with its context. Its antigen is as yet unknown. This sample stems from a study of cytomegalovirus exposure and HLA in healthy donors. Study results and caveats: The tendency of first-cohort TCR clusters to co-occur in the 130 or so validation repertoires was identified by a subsequent analysis.

Germline-derived CDR1 and CDR2 are SQVTM and ANQGSEA. J lost 5 bases, V lost 3 bases, and 12 bases had no gene match. This CDR3 has 17 residues. Using immunoSEQ multiplex PCR, the repertoire was profiled, and TCRdb retains in-frame clones only, with some absent. The table shows about 74,000 clones, with 94% occurring only once. The chain carries TRBV29-1 and TRBJ2-5, with TRBD2 matching over 13 bases. The receptor's source is a woman under 30 in good health and CMV-seropositive. Sequencing input: PBMCs. The CDR3 nucleotides read TGCAGCGTTGATGGACTAGCGGGAGTCTCCCGTGGGGAGACCCAGTACTTC. Protein sequence: CSVDGLAGVSRGETQYF.